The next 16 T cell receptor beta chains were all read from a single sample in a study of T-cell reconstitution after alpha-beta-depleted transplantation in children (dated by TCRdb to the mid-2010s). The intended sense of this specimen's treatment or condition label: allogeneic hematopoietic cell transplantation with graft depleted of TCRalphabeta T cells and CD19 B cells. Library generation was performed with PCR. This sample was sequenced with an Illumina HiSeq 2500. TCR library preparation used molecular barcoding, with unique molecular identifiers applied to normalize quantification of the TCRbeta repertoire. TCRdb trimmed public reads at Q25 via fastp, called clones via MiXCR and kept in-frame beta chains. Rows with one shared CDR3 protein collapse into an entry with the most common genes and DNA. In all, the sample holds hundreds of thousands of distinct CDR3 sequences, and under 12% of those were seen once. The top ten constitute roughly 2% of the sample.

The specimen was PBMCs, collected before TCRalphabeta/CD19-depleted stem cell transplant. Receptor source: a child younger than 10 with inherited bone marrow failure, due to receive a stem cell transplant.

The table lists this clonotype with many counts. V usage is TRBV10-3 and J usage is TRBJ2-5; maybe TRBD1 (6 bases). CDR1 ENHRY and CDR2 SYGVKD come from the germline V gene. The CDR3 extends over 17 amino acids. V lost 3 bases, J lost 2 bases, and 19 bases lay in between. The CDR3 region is CAISDNHREFGQETQYF. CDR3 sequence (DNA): TGTGCCATCAGTGACAACCACAGGGAGTTTGGGCAAGAGACCCAGTACTTC.

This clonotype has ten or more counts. CDR3 sequence reads: CASSPLASGELFF. The CDR3, as DNA: TGTGCCAGCAGTCCGCTAGCGTCCGGGGAGCTGTTTTTT. The chain recombines TRBV12-3 or TRBV12-4 with TRBJ2-2; D may be TRBD2 (6 bases). The CDR3 extends over 13 amino acids. Trimming stripped 5 bases from V and 6 bases from J, with 10 bases between.

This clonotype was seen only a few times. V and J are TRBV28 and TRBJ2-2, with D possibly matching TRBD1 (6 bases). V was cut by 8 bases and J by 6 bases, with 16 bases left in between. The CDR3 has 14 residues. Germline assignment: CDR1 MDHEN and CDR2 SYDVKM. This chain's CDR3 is CASERPQGPGELFF. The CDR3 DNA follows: TGTGCCAGCGAGAGGCCCCAGGGGCCCGGGGAGCTGTTTTTT.

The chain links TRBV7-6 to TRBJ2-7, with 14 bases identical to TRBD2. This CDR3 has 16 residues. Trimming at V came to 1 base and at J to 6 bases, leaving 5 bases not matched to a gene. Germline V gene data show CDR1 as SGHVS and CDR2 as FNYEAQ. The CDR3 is CASSLGLAGGPVEQYF. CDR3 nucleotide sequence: TGTGCCAGCAGCTTAGGACTAGCGGGAGGGCCGGTCGAGCAGTACTTC.

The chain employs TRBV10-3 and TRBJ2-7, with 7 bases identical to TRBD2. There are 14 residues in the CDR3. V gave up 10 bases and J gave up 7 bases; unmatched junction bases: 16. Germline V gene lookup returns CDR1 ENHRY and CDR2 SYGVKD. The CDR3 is CATSQLAGAEEQYF. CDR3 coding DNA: TGTGCCACCTCCCAGTTGGCGGGAGCGGAGGAGCAGTACTTC.

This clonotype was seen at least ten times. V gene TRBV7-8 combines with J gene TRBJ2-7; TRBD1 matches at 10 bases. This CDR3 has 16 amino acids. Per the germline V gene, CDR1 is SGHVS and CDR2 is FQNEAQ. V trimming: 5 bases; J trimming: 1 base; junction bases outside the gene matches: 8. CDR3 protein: CASSARDRGPSYEQYF. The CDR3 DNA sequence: TGTGCCAGCAGCGCCCGGGACAGGGGCCCATCCTACGAGCAGTACTTC.

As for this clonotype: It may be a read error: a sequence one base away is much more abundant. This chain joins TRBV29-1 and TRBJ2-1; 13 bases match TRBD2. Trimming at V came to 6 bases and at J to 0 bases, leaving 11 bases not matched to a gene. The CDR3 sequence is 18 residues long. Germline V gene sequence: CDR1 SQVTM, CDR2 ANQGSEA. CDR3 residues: CSVFGLAGVKRSYNEQFF. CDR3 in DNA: TGCAGCGTCTTTGGACTAGCGGGGGTAAAGCGCTCCTACAATGAGCAGTTCTTC.

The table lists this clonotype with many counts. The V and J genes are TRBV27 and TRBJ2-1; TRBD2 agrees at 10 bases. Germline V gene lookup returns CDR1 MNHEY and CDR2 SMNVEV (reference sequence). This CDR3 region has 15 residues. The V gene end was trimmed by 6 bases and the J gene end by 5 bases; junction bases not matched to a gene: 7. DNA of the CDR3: TGTGCCAGCAGACCCGGACTAGCGGCAAACAATGAGCAGTTCTTC. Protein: CASRPGLAANNEQFF.

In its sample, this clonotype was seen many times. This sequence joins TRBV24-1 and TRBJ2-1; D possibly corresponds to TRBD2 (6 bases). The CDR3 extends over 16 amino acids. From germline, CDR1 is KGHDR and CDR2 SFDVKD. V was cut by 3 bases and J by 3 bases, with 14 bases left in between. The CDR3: CATSDNSRENYNEQFF. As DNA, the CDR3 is TGTGCCACCAGTGATAACTCCCGGGAGAACTACAATGAGCAGTTCTTC.

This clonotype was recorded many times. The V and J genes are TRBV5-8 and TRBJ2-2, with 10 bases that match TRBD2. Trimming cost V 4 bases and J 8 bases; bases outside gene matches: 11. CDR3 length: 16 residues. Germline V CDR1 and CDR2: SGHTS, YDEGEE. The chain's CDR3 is CASSGRQREGLGELFF. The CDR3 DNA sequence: TGTGCCAGCAGCGGGAGGCAGCGGGAGGGCCTGGGGGAGCTGTTTTTT.

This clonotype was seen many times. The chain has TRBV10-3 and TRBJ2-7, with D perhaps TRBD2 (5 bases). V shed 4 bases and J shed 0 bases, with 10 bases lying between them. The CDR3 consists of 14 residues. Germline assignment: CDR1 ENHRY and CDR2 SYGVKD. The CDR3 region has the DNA TGTGCCATCAGTGTAGGAGGAACCTCCTACGAGCAGTACTTC. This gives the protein CAISVGGTSYEQYF.

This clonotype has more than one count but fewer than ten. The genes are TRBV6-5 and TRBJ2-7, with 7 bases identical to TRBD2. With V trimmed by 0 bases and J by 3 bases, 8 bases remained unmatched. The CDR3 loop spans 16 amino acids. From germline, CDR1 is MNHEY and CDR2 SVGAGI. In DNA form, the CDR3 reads TGTGCCAGCAGTTACTCGGGGGGGGAAGCAAACTACGAGCAGTACTTC. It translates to CASSYSGGEANYEQYF.

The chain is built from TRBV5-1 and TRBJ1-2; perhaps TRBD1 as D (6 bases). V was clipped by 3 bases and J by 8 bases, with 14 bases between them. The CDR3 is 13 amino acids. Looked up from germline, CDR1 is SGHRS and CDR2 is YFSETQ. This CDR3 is CASSSGGPGGYTF. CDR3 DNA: TGCGCCAGCAGCTCCGGGGGGCCAGGCGGCTACACCTTC.

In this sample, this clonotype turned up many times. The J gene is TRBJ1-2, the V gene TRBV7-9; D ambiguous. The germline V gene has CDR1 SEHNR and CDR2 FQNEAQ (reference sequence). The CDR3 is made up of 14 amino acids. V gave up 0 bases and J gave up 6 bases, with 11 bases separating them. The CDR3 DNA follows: TGTGCCAGCAGCTTAGCTGGGTACCAGGATGGCTACACCTTC. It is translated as CASSLAGYQDGYTF.

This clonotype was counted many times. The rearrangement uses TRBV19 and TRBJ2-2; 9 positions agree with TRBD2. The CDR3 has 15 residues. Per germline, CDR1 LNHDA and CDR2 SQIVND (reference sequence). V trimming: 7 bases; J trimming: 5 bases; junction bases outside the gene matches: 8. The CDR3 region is CASILTSGGTGELFF. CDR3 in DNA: TGTGCCAGTATTTTGACTAGCGGAGGTACCGGGGAGCTGTTTTTT.

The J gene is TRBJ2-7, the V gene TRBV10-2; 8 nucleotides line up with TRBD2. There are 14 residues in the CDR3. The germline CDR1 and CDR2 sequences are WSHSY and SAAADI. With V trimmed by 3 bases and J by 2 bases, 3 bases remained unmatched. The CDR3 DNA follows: TGCGCCAGCAGTGAAAGCGGGAGTCCCTACGAGCAGTACTTC. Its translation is CASSESGSPYEQYF.